The sequence of this T cell receptor (beta chain) was determined in a study of ipilimumab plus nivolumab after autologous stem cell transplantation. Study summary: Myeloma cases were transplant-naive high-risk or relapsed within 3 years post first autologous transplant.

Ipilimumab, 1 mg/kg, started 14 to 28 days after autologous transplant. Patients received nivolumab 3 mg/kg at weeks 1, 4, 7, 10, then fortnightly to week 26. This CDR3 has 14 amino acids. From germline, CDR1 is SGDLS and CDR2 YYNGEE. Deletions cut 3 bases from V and 0 bases from J, with 10 bases between. Repertoires were generated with immunoSEQ multiplex PCR, while TCRdb's copy carries only in-frame clones and drops some. Among several thousand clones, more than 60% were seen once, and the ten largest hold less than 20%. The clonotype was recovered from a female donor with multiple myeloma. Sequencing used PBMCs, obtained in a trial of ipilimumab plus nivolumab as post-transplant consolidation. The chain couples TRBV9 to TRBJ2-7; possible D gene TRBD1, 6 bases. CDR3 loop: CASSGRGNSYEQYF. CDR3 in DNA: TGTGCCAGCAGCGGCAGGGGCAACTCCTACGAGCAGTACTTC.